One and the same sample provided the 8 T cell receptor beta chains below, sequenced in a study of beta chain features in type 1 diabetes. TCRB transcripts that were expressed got sequenced, as all of the isolated RNA had been reverse transcribed. The data were produced by immunoSEQ multiplex PCR, yet TCRdb's version contains in-frame clones alone and is incomplete. The sample contains some 360,000 clones, about 18% of which appear only once. The sequenced material came from naive CD4+ T cells from blood. The receptor source for this set is a young woman in good health.

The CDR3 region is CAWSAALPTGKGETQYF. The CDR3 coding sequence is TGTGCCTGGAGTGCTGCCCTTCCGACAGGGAAGGGAGAGACCCAGTACTTC. The genes are TRBV30 and TRBJ2-5; 7 positions match TRBD1. The junction had 15 bases not matched to a gene; V was cut back by 1 base and J by 4 bases. Germline V gene lookup returns CDR1 GTSNPN and CDR2 SVGIG (reference sequence). The CDR3 is made up of 17 amino acids.

This rearrangement joins TRBV5-1 to TRBJ2-1; 7 nucleotides align to TRBD2. CDR1 and CDR2 from the germline V gene are SGHRS and YFSETQ. The length of the CDR3 is 13 residues. V shed 2 bases and J 6 bases; nucleotides not matched to a gene: 2. CDR3 region: CASSLTSVNEQFF. CDR3 in DNA: TGCGCCAGCAGCTTAACTAGCGTCAATGAGCAGTTCTTC.

For this clone: At the DNA level, this CDR3 is encoded by other sequences in the same sample as well. This CDR3 reads CASSSLGQGGQPQHF. The DNA for the CDR3 is TGTGCCAGCAGTTCCTTGGGACAGGGAGGCCAGCCCCAGCATTTT. The gene calls are TRBV6-1 and TRBJ1-5; TRBD1 matches 9 bases. V dropped 5 bases and J dropped 7; count of bases not matched to a gene: 9. The germline CDR1 and CDR2 sequences are MNHNS and SASEGT. This CDR3 has 15 residues.

This CDR3 reads CASSWLGAKETQYF. CDR3 coding DNA: TGTGCCAGCAGCTGGTTGGGAGCGAAAGAGACCCAGTACTTC. The J gene is TRBJ2-5, the V gene TRBV5-6; D is possibly TRBD2 (5 bases). Germline loops: CDR1 SGHDT, CDR2 YYEEEE. Trimming left V 3 bases short and J 3 bases short, with 12 bases between. The CDR3 length is 14 residues.

This clone showed up just a few times. The chain uses TRBV19 and TRBJ2-2, with TRBD2 as a possible D gene (6 bases). Looked up from germline, CDR1 is LNHDA and CDR2 is SQIVND (reference sequence). The V gene lost 3 bases and the J gene lost 7 bases, with 9 bases spanning the gap. The CDR3 is 13 residues long. The CDR3 nucleotides are TGTGCCAGTAGTATCGGGAGCGGCGGGGAGCTGTTTTTT. It specifies CASSIGSGGELFF.

The rearrangement joins TRBV5-1 to TRBJ2-5; D is undetermined. Per germline, CDR1 SGHRS and CDR2 YFSETQ. The CDR3 spans 12 residues. Deletions cut 0 bases from V and 4 bases from J, with 4 bases between. CDR3 bases: TGCGCCAGCAGCTTGGCTCTAGAGACCCAGTACTTC. This translates into CASSLALETQYF.

The rearrangement uses TRBV7-9 and TRBJ1-5; D ambiguous. The CDR3 spans 15 residues. Deletions cut 1 base from V and 5 bases from J, with 12 bases between. CDR1 and CDR2 (germline): SEHNR, FQNEAQ (reference sequence). In DNA form, the CDR3 reads TGTGCCAGCAGCTTAGATGGGGAGCCCTATCAGCCCCAGCATTTT. It translates to CASSLDGEPYQPQHF.

The chain uses TRBV19 and TRBJ1-1; no reliable D call. The germline gives CDR1 LNHDA, CDR2 SQIVND (reference sequence). The CDR3 has 12 amino acids. The V end lost 5 bases, the J end lost 6 bases, and 10 bases lay between the germline ends. The CDR3 DNA reads TGTGCCAGTAGTCCCTTATTTTCTGAAGCTTTCTTT. This encodes CASSPLFSEAFF. Drawing the rest from reference TRBV19 and TRBJ1-1, the complete variable domain is DGGITQSPKYLFRKEGQNVTLSCEQNLNHDAMYWYRQDPGQGLRLIYYSQIVNDFQKGDIAEGYSVSREKKESFPLTVTSAQKNPTAFYLCASSPLFSEAFFGQGTRLTVV.